One T cell receptor (beta chain) is described in this entry. The antigen is not known. The sample originates from a study of T cell repertoires in cytomegalovirus infection. MiXCR, run by TCRdb on the reads, gives a single entry per CDR3 protein. This table has some 62,000 distinct CDR3 sequences, 20% appearing once. V was clipped by 3 bases and J by 5 bases; unmatched bases: 12. There are 16 residues in the CDR3. Looked up from germline, CDR1 is SGHDN and CDR2 is FVKESK. Sequenced material: CD8+ T cells from cultured PBMCs, taken from culture after CMV antigen stimulation. The chain employs TRBV14 and TRBJ1-1, with 7 bases identical to TRBD1. The TCR comes from a human donor in good health (CMV status not recorded). Some clones in this sample may be carry-over from other donors' samples. CDR3 sequence reads: CASSQRGEGAGTEAFF. In nucleotides, the CDR3 is TGTGCCAGCAGCCAGCGAGGTGAGGGGGCAGGGACTGAAGCTTTCTTT.